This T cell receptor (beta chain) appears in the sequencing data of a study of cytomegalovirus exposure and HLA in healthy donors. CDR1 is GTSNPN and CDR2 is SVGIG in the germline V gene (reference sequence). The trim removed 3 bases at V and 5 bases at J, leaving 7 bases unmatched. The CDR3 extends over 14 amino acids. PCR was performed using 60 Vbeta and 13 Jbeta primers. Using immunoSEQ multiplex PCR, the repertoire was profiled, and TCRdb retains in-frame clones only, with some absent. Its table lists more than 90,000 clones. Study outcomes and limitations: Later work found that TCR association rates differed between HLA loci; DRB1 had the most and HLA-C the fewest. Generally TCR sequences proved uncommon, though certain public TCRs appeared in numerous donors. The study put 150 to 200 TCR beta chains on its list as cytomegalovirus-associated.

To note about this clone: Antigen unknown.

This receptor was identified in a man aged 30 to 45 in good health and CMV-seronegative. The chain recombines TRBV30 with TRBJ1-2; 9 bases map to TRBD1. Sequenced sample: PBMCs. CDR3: CAWSPPTGGYGYTF. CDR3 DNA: TGTGCCTGGAGCCCCCCGACAGGGGGTTATGGCTACACCTTC.